The sequence of this T cell receptor beta chain was determined in a study of PD-L1 blockade in urothelial cancer. Across the whole study: Specimens of blood held a median count of 141,255 T cells. Points from the study as a whole: A pretreatment blood TCR clonality that fell below the median predicted better progression-free and overall survival.

Patients presented with locally advanced or metastatic urothelial carcinoma. Samples spanned pretreatment and treatment, with 1 to 8 time points per patient. CDR1 is SGHNT, CDR2 YYREEE, per germline (reference sequence). The V gene end was trimmed by 6 bases and the J gene end by 3 bases; junction bases not matched to a gene: 4. The CDR3 is 13 amino acids. Data came from immunoSEQ multiplex PCR; TCRdb stores just in-frame clones and leaves some out. The data hold tens of thousands of clones, with about nine tenths observed a single time. A word on this clone: Its target is not known.

The sequence derives from a woman in her seventies with urothelial cancer. Sequenced here: PBMCs, sampled around atezolizumab (anti-PD-L1) treatment. V gene TRBV5-4 combines with J gene TRBJ1-2; 8 bases fit TRBD1. The CDR3 DNA sequence: TGTGCCAGCACTGGACAGGGATACTATGGCTACACCTTC. Amino acid sequence: CASTGQGYYGYTF.